This T cell receptor (beta chain) was captured in a study of blood T cell repertoires in COVID-19. Produced via immunoSEQ multiplex PCR; TCRdb's table is partial and in-frame only. Of some 380,000 clones in the sample, 90% were seen once. V gave up 7 bases and J gave up 4 bases; unmatched junction bases: 5. The CDR3 consists of 14 residues. Germline V gene sequence: CDR1 MNHNY, CDR2 SVGAGI (reference sequence). The material sequenced was peripheral blood. This TCR derives from a young man with active or convalescent COVID-19. V gene TRBV6-6 combines with J gene TRBJ2-2; 8 positions match TRBD1. CDR3 in amino acids: CASITGGFTGELFF. The CDR3 coding sequence is TGTGCCAGCATAACAGGGGGATTCACCGGGGAGCTGTTTTTT.